The clone carrying this T cell receptor beta chain was seen a few times. The CDR3 is made up of 15 amino acids. V was pared by 4 bases and J by 4 bases, with 16 bases between. CDR1 is SGHAT and CDR2 is FQNNGV in the germline V gene. TCRdb called the RACE reads again in MiXCR, with one record for every CDR3 protein. The data hold 250,000 to 300,000 distinct CDR3 sequences, with around 7.7% observed a single time. The sample comes from a study of human T cells and chemical hapten exposure. The sample's time point: pre-sensitization, week 0. Stated treatment: therapeutic diphenylcyclopropenone sensitization with weekly scalp DPC. Donation of samples came from alopecia patients who were 18 to 70 years old and suitable for DPC.

The V and J genes are TRBV11-2 and TRBJ1-1; maybe TRBD1 (5 bases). The sequence derives from a young man with alopecia areata. Some clones in this sample may be carry-over from other donors' samples. This material consisted of whole blood, taken in connection with sensitization to the hapten diphenylcyclopropenone (DPC). CDR3: CASSSPQVIGTEAFF. In DNA form, the CDR3 reads TGTGCCAGCAGCTCGCCACAGGTGATAGGCACTGAAGCTTTCTTT.